What follows is one TCR beta chain and its context. This clonotype was seen a handful of times. Its antigen remains unidentified. It has no much larger one-base neighbor in the sample; base qualities were not kept. In the germline V gene, CDR1 corresponds to MNHEY and CDR2 to SVGEGT. V lost 5 bases and J lost 4 bases, and the count of bases not matched to a germline gene is 8. CDR3 length: 15 amino acids, cysteine to phenylalanine. Of all the DNA, just the CDR3 is kept, 45 bases in frame from base 1. These data originate in a study of identical twins (TCRdb year 2016). About the investigation overall: To test whether fetal clonotypes persist, the study used deep sequencing on TCR alpha and beta repertoires from monozygotic twins, unrelated adults of various ages, and cord blood. To rule out contamination, the twin experiments were replicated at different times with different library preparation protocols.

Every donor in the study was a healthy Caucasian. The twin cohort consisted of three pairs of female monozygotic twins, all aged roughly 18 to 29 years. Positive isolation kits from Invitrogen were used to isolate the CD4+ and CD8+ T cell populations. The method was 5' RACE. Sequencing was performed on an Illumina HiSeq 2000. A universal primer binding site was added through template switching, and the final cDNA carried a unique molecular identifier so that TCR cDNA molecules could be counted accurately. Specific primers in the conserved constant-segment region were used to synthesize first-strand cDNA for TCR alpha and beta chains. To control for contamination, every cDNA library carried two barcodes: a SMART-Mk sample barcode plus Illumina barcodes. Two successive PCR steps introduced TruSeq adapter sequences along with Illumina sample barcodes. The Illumina HiSeq platform was used with custom primers to sequence TCR alpha and beta cDNA libraries. In the original analysis: MiGEC processed the raw reads to extract unique molecular identifiers, while MiXCR was used to determine the CDR3 positions. For each individual, recombination models were inferred using an EM algorithm with the repgenHMM and IGoR tools. Shared clonotypes were analyzed with the tcR package in R, and sharing was normalized by the product of cloneset sizes. Out-of-frame nonproductive sequences were analyzed to study raw recombination free of thymic and clonal selection effects. The public reads were quality trimmed at Q25 with fastp and then assembled into clones with MiXCR by TCRdb, keeping productive beta chains. Rows with one shared CDR3 protein collapse into an entry with the most common genes and DNA. None of the V and J calls come from the authors' own analysis; TCRdb made them. This sample gives about 200,000 distinct CDR3 sequences in total; 15% of them show up just once. The ten largest clones add up to 35% to 50% of the sample.

Paper-wide results and their limitations: Conclusions relied on cross-sectional statistical analysis, since the same donors could not be followed over many years. Compared with coincidental sharing between unrelated individuals, out-of-frame TCR alpha sequences shared between twins had an excess of sequences with low generation probability. In monozygotic twins, recombination models systematically underestimated out-of-frame TCR alpha sharing, but the models matched the sharing seen between unrelated individuals. Abundant cord blood beta clonotypes carried fewer insertions; young adult naive repertoires showed a weaker similar trend, while memory repertoires showed none. Invariant T cells such as MAIT and iNKT could partly confound zero-insertion analyses, though diverse VJ usage argued against this for most clonotypes. A weaker excess of twin sharing was found in beta out-of-frame sequences because the signal-to-noise ratio was lowered by fewer shared sequences.

These same records also appear under a second study, on T cells expressing NK-cell markers. As the second study states: About 8 donors provided sorted CD3+CD56+NKG2C+, CD3+CD56+NKG2C- and CD3+CD56-NKG2C+ T-cell subsets, whose TCR beta-chain repertoires were profiled. Among the eight sequenced donors, only one was HCMV-seronegative, while the other seven were HCMV-seropositive. To restrict sorting to alphabetaTCR-expressing T cells, an anti-gammadeltaTCR antibody was added in several experiments. In more than 5 donors, the dominant CD3+CD56+NKG2C+ clonotypes ranked among the top 10 CD8+ clonotypes, making up about 1.0-7.0% of CD8+ T cells. Those dominant clonotypes were again the most abundant among CD3+CD56-NKG2C+ cells in four donors, at roughly 25-65%. It remained unclear whether the expanded NKG2C-expressing T cell clones were specific for HCMV antigens. All eight donors whose samples were sequenced were randomly selected healthy volunteers, three of them men and five women. HCMV serostatus was determined by detecting HCMV-specific IgG in serum with a commercial ELISA kit. Reads were demultiplexed and grouped by UMI with MIGEC, and clonotypes were assembled and quantified with MiTCR. Only TCR cDNA sequences supported by at least two reads were kept to exclude erroneous sequences. The tcR package was used for downstream repertoire analysis, and clonotypes were matched between fractions using CDR3 nucleotide sequence together with V segment. VDJmatch was used to annotate antigen specificity against VDJdb, with one amino acid substitution in CDR3 allowed.

This receptor was obtained from a woman between 18 and 29 years old in good health. Sample: CD8+ T cells sorted from blood. This receptor chain uses TRBV6-2 or TRBV6-3 and TRBJ2-3; 8 junctional bases match TRBD2. The sequenced DNA is TGTGCCAGCAGTCCCAGCGGGGGTTCCCCAGATACGCAGTATTTT. This gives the protein CASSPSGGSPDTQYF.